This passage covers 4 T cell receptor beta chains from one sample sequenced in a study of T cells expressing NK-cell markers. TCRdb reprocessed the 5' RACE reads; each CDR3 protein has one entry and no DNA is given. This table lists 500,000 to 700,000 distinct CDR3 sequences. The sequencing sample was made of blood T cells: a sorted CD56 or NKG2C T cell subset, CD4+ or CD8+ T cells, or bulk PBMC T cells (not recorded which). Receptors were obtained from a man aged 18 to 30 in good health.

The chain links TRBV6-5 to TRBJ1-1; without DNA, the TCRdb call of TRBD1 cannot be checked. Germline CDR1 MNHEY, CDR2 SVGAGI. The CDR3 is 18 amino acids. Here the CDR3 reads CASSYHYGHGGTPTEAFF.

CDR3 in amino acids: CASSFGLAGGSGANVLTF. V is TRBV5-1 and J is TRBJ2-6; without DNA, the TCRdb call of TRBD2 cannot be checked. The length of the CDR3 is 18 residues. Germline V lookup: CDR1 SGHRS, CDR2 YFSETQ.

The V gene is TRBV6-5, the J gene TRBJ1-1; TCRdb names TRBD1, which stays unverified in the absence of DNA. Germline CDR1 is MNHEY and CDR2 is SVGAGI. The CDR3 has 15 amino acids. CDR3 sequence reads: CASSYFQGWSTEAFF.

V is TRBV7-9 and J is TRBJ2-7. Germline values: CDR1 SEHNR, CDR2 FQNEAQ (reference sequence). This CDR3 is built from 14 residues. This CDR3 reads CASSLLAEAYEQYF.